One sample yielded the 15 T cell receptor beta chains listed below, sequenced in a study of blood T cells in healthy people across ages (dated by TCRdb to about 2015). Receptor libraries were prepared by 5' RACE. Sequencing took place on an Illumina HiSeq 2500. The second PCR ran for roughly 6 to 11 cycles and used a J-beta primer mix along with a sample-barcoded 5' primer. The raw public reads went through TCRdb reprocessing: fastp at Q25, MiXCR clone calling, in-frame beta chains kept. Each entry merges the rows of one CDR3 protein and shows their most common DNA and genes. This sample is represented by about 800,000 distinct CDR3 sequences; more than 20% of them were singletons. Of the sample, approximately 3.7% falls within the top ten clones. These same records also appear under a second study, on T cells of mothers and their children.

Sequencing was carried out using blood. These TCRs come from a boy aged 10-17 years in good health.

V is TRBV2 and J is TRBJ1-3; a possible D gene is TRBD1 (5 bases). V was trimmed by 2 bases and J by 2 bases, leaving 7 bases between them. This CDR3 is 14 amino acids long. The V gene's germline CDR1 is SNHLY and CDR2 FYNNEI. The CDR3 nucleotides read TGTGCCAGCAGTGAACAGGGCGCTGGAAACACCATATATTTT. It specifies CASSEQGAGNTIYF.

This CDR3 reads CASSPPGAYNEQFF. The CDR3 nucleotides read TGTGCCAGCTCACCGCCCGGGGCCTACAATGAGCAGTTCTTC. This sequence joins TRBV18 and TRBJ2-1, with D perhaps TRBD2 (5 bases). Per the germline V gene, CDR1 is KGHSH and CDR2 is LQKENI. CDR3 length: 14 residues. V shed 3 bases and J shed 2 bases, with 8 bases lying between them.

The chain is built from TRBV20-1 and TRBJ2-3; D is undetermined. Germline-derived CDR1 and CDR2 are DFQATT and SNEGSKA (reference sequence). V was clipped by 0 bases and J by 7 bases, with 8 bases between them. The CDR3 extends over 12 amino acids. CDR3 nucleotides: TGCAGTGCTAGAGATGAGGAGAATACGCAGTATTTT. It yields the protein CSARDEENTQYF.

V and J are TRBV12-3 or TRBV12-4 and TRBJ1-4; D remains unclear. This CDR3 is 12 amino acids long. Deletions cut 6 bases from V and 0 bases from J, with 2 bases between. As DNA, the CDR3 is TGTGCCAGCAGGGCAACTAATGAAAAACTGTTTTTT. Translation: CASRATNEKLFF.

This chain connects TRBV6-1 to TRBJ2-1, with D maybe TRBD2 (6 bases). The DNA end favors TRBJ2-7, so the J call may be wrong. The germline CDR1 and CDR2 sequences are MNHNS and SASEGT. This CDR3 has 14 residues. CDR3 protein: CASSEASGVDEQYF. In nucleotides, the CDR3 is TGTGCCAGCAGTGAAGCTTCGGGGGTTGACGAGCAGTACTTC.

CDR3 nucleotides: TGCGCCAGCAGCTACAGGGGAAGCGAGCAGTACTTC. Amino acids: CASSYRGSEQYF. This sequence joins TRBV5-1 and TRBJ2-1; 7 bases map to TRBD1. The DNA end favors TRBJ2-7, so the J call may be wrong. This CDR3 spans 12 amino acids. Per the germline V gene, CDR1 is SGHRS and CDR2 is YFSETQ.

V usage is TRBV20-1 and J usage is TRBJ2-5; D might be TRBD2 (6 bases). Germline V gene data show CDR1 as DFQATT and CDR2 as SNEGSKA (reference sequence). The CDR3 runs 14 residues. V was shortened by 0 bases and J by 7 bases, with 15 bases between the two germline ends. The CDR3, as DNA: TGCAGTGCTAGAGAGACGACTCTAGCGACGACCCAGTACTTC. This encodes CSARETTLATTQYF.

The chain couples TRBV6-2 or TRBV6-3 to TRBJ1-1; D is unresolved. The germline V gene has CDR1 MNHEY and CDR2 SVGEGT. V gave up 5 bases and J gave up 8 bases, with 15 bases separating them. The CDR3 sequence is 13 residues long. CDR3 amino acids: CASSGLRDSEAFF. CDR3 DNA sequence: TGTGCCAGCAGTGGTCTGAGGGATAGCGAAGCTTTCTTT.

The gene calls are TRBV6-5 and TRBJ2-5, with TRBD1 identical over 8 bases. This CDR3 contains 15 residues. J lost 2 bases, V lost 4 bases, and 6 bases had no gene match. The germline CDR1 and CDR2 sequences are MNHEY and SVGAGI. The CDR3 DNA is TGTGCCAGCAGTTCGCGGACAGGGCGGCAAGAGACCCAGTACTTC. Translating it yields CASSSRTGRQETQYF.

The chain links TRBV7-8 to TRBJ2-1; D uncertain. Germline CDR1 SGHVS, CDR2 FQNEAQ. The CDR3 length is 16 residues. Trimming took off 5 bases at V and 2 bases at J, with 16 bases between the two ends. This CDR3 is CASSLEGRTTYNEQFF. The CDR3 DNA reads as TGTGCCAGCAGCCTCGAAGGGCGGACCACCTACAATGAGCAGTTCTTC.

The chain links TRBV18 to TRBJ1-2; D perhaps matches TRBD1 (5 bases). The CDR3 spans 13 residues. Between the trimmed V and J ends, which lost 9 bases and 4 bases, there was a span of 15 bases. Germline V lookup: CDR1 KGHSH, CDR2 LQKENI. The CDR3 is CASSPPGAYGYTF. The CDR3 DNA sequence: TGTGCCAGTAGCCCCCCCGGGGCCTATGGCTACACCTTC.

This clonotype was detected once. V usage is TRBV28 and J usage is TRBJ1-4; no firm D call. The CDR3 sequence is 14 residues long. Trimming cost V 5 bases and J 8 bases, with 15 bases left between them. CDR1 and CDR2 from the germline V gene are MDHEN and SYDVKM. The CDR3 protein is CASSLRTYLEKLFF. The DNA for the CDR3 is TGTGCCAGCAGTCTAAGGACGTACCTGGAAAAACTGTTTTTT.

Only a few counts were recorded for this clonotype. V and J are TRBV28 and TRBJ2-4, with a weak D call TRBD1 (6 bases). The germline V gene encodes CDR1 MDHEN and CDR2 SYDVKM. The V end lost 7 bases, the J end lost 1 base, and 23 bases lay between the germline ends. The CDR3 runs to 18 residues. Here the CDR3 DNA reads TGTGCCAGCAACGTCAGACTTTACAGGGTGGGGGCCAAAAACATTCAGTACTTC. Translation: CASNVRLYRVGAKNIQYF.

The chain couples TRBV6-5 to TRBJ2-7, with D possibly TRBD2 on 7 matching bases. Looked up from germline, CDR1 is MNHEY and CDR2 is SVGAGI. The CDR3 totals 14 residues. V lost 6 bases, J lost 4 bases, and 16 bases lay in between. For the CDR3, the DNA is TGTGCCAGCAGAGAAGGGGGGGACAAATACGAGCAGTACTTC. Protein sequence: CASREGGDKYEQYF.

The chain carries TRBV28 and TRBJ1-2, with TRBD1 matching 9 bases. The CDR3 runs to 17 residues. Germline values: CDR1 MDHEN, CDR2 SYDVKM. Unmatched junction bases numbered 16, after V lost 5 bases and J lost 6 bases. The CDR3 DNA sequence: TGTGCCAGCAGTCCCCCGGGGACAGGGTCCTTATATAATGGCTACACCTTC. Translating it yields CASSPPGTGSLYNGYTF.